This T cell receptor beta chain appears in the sequencing data of a study of blood T cell repertoires in COVID-19. V gave up 4 bases and J gave up 8 bases, with 10 bases separating them. The CDR3 is made up of 12 amino acids. Germline V gene lookup returns CDR1 SGHNT and CDR2 YYREEE (reference sequence). As handled by the study authors: Reference gene primers were amplified, and this amplification served to estimate nucleated cell counts. TCRdb's copy holds only in-frame clones and misses some; the assay was immunoSEQ multiplex PCR. The V and J calls and clone size come from that table; D and trimming were worked out from the DNA. The sample records around 160,000 clones, 84% being singletons.

The sequence was obtained from a human donor in a cohort sampled during active COVID-19. J is TRBJ2-1 and V is TRBV5-4; no clear D. Sequenced: peripheral blood. The CDR3 bases are TGTGCCAGCAGCCTCGAGCCGTATGAGCAGTTCTTC. Its translation is CASSLEPYEQFF.